A selection of T cell receptor beta chains follows, all from one sample in a study of blood T cells in healthy people across ages. Each CDR3 protein is one row after TCRdb ran MiXCR on the 5' RACE reads. The sample records 1.5 million to 2 million distinct CDR3 sequences, about 35% being singletons. Sequencing was carried out using blood. The source is a woman aged 30 to 39 in good health. Each CDR3 is given with its conserved first and last residue.

TRBV27 | CASSPWDRVYEQYF
TRBV20-1 | CSARDPRDGRLKDQYF
TRBV4-1 | CASSPYEGPATGELFF
TRBV20-1 | CSATGETQYF
TRBV5-1 | CASSLTRGGMYEQYF
TRBV5-1 | CASSLDGQGERLRAEAFF
TRBV4-1 | CASSQEDYLQETQYF
TRBV4-1 | CASSPTPDRVEQPQHF
TRBV7-8 | CASSLQAGSWTDTQYF
TRBV28 | CATSFDTQYF
TRBV4-1 | CASSPNLDEKLFF
TRBV20-1 | CSARVEVNTEAFF
TRBV7-2 | CASSFPAAGLDYEQYF
TRBV12-3/TRBV12-4 | CASRTTRDRGQITNEKLFF
TRBV7-9 | CASSQSMDYGYTF